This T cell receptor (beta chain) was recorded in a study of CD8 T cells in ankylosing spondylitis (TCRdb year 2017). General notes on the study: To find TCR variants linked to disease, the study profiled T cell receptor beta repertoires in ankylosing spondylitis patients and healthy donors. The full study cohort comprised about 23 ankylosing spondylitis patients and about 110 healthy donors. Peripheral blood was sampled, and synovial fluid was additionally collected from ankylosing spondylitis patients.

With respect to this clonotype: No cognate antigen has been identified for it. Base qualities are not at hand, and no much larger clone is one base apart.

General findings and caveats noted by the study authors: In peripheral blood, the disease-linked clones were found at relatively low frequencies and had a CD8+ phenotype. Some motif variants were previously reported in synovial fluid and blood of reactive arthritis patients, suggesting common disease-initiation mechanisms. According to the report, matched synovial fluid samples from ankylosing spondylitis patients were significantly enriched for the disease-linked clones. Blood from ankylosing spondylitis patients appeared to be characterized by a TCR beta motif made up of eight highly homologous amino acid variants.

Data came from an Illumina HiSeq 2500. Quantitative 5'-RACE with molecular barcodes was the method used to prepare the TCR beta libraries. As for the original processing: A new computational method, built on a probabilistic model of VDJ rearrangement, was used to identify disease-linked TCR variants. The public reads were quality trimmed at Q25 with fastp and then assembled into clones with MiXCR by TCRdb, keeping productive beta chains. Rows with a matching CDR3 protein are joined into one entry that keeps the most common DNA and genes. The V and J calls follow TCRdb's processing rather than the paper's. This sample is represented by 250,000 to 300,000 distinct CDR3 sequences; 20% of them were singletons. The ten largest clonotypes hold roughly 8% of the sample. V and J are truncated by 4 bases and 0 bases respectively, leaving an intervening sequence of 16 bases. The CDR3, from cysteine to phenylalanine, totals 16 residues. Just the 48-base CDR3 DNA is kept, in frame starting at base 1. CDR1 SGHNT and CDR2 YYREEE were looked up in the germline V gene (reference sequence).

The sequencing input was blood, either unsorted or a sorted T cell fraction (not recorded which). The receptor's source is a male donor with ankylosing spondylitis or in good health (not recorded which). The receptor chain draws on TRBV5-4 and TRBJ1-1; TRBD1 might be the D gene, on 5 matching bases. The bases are TGTGCCAGCAGCCCCCCGGGACCAGAAATGAACACTGAAGCTTTCTTT. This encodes CASSPPGPEMNTEAFF.